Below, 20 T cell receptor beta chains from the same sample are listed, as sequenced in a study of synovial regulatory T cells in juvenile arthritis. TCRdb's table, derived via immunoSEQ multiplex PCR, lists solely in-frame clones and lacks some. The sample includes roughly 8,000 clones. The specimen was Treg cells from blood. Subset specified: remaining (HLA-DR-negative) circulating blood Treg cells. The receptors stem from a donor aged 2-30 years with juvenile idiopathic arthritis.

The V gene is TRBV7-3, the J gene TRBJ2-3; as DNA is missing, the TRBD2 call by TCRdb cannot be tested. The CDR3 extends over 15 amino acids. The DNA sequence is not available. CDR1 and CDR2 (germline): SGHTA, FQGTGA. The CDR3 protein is CASSSRAGGTDTQYF.

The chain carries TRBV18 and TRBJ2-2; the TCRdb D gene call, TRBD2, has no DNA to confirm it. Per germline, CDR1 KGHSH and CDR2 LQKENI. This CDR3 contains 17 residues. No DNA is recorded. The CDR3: CASSTGAGVAKTGELFF.

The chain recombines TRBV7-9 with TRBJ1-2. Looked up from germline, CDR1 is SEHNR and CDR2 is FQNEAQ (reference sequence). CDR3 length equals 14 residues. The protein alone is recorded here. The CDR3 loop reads CASSLGQTGYGYTF.

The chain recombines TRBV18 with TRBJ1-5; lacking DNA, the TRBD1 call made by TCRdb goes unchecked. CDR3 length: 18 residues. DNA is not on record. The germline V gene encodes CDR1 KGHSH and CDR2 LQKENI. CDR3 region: CASSPRSVAGASNQPQHF.

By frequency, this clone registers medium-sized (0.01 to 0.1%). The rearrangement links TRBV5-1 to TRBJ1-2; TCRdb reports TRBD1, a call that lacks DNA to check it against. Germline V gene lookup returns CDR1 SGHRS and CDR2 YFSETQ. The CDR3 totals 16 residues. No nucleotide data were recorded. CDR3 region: CASRSWTGGADYGYTF.

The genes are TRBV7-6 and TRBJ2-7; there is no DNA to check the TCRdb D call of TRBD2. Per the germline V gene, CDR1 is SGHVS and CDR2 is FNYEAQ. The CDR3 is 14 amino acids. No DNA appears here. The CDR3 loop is CASSALGLAVEQYF.

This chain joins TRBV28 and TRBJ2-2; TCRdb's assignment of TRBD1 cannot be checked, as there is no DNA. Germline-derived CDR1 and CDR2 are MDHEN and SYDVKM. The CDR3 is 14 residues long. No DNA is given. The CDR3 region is CASSFRGYAGELFF.

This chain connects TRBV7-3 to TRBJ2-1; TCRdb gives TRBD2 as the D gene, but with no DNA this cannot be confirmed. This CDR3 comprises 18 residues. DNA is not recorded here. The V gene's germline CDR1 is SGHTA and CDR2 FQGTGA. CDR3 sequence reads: CASSLRPQGGLYDNEQFF.

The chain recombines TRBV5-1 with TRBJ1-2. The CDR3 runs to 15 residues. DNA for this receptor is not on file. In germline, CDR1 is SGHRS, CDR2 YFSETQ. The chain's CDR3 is CASSFQPTADYGYTF.

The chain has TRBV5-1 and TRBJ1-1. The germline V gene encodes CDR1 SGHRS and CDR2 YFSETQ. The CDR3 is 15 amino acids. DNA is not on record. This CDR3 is CASSFGQGVTEGAFF.

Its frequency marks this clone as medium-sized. CDR3: CASSLTGSYNEQFF. This chain connects TRBV7-3 to TRBJ2-1; as DNA is missing, the TRBD1 call by TCRdb cannot be tested. The germline CDR1 and CDR2 sequences are SGHTA and FQGTGA. The CDR3 length is 14 residues. The DNA is not on file.

This chain's CDR3 is CASRDRRILATEAFF. The rearrangement joins TRBV19 to TRBJ1-1. This CDR3 region has 15 residues. No nucleotide data were recorded. Per germline, CDR1 LNHDA and CDR2 SQIVND (reference sequence).

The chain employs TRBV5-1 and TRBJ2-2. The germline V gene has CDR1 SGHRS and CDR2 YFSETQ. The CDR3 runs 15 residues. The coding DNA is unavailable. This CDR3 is CASSADPWGPGELFF.

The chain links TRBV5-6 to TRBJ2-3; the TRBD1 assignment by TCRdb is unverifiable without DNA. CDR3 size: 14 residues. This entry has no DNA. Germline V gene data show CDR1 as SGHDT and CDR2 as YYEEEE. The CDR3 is CASSVRDSPDTQYF.

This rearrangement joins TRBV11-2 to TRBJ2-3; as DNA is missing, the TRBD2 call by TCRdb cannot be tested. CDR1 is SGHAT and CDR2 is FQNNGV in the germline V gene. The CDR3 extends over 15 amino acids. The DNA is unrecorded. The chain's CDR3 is CASSTWGGWADTQYF.

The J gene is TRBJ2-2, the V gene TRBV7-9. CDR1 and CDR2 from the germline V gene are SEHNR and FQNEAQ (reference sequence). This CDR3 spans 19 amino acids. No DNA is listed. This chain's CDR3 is CASSLGGPRVVFLSGELFF.

CDR3 residues: CASSPPRDFNEQYF. This chain uses TRBV6-6 with TRBJ2-7; the D call from TCRdb, TRBD2, cannot be confirmed without DNA. The CDR3 is made up of 14 amino acids. No DNA has been recorded. The germline V gene encodes CDR1 MNHNY and CDR2 SVGAGI (reference sequence).

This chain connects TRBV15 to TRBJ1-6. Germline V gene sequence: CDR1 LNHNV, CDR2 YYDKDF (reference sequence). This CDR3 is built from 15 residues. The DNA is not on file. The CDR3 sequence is CATSSAWGANSPLHF. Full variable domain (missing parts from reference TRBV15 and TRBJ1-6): DAMVIQNPRYQVTQFGKPVTLSCSQTLNHNVMYWYQQKSSQAPKLLFHYYDKDFNNEADTPDNFQSRRPNTSFCFLDIRSPGLGDTAMYLCATSSAWGANSPLHFGNGTRLTVT.

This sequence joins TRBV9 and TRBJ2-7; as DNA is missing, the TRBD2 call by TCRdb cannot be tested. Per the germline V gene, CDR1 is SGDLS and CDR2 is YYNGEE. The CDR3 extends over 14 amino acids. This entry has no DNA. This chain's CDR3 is CASSVGGVTYEQYF. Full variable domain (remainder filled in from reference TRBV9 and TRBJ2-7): DSGVTQTPKHLITATGQRVTLRCSPRSGDLSVYWYQQSLDQGLQFLIQYYNGEERAKGNILERFSAQQFPDLHSELNLSSLELGDSALYFCASSVGGVTYEQYFGPGTRLTVT.

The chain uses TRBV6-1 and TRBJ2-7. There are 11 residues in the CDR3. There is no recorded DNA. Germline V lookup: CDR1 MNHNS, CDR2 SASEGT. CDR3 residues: CASIGPYEQYF.